This T cell receptor (beta chain) was captured in a study of CXCR3-negative and CXCR3-positive naive CD8 T cells (dated by TCRdb to the late 2010s). For the wider study: In total, approximately 130 million TRB reads were obtained, or roughly 1.5 +/- 0.3 million reads per library. TRBV-TRBJ cluster analysis included naive subsets from roughly 5 donors and memory cells from 3 donors. Data from roughly twelve donors, pooled across two independent experiments, went into the diversity and physicochemical repertoire analyses.

The paper's findings and limits, for the study overall: Freshly isolated PBMCs were used for most assays because CXCR3 expression went down partially after cryopreservation. TRBV-TRBJ usage was similar between naive CXCR3-negative and CXCR3-positive cells from the same donor, while memory cells showed distinct patterns. Comparably high repertoire diversity was found in both naive subsets, whereas much lower repertoire diversity was found in memory CD8+ T cells. TRB CDR3s from CXCR3-positive naive cells showed higher hydrophobicity (lower Kidera factor 4), lower energy, and higher strength and volume indices than CXCR3-negative naive cells. Because surface CD5, which has been linked to self-reactivity in mice, was comparable between naive subsets, TCR interaction strength was also inferred from TRB CDR3 physicochemical properties.

For each CD8+ T cell subset, flow sorting was done in triplicate, and roughly 320,000 cells per subset went directly into RLT lysis buffer. To exclude memory contaminants, naive CD8+ T cells were stringently defined as CD45RO-CCR7+CD27+CD95-. Peripheral blood mononuclear cells were isolated from buffy coats by standard density gradient centrifugation. Naive CXCR3-negative and CXCR3-positive CD8+ T cells were flow-sorted using a FACSAria III. An RNeasy Mini Kit was used to extract total RNA from the sorted cells. Remarks on this clonotype: Which antigen it targets is not known.

TCRdb names NextSeq 550 as the instrument used. The Human TCR Profiling Kit (MiLaboratory) was used to prepare UMI-labeled 5' RACE TRB cDNA libraries. cDNA synthesis used the entire amount of extracted RNA, and PCR amplification then used the entire amount of cDNA produced. The libraries were made side by side, with each library going through the same number of PCR cycles. The published analysis was carried out like this. MIGEC and MiXCR extracted about 54,000 +/- 9,700 unique UMI-labeled TRB cDNA molecules per library, requiring at least two reads per UMI. On average, about 40,000 +/- 10,000 functional in-frame TRB CDR3 nucleotide clonotypes lacking stop codons were found per library. After each sample was downsampled to 5000 UMI-labeled TRB molecules, VDJtools was used to calculate diversity metrics such as normalized Shannon-Wiener and Chao1. For the central five CDR3 residues, VDJtools calculated physicochemical properties weighted by clonotype size, namely interaction energy, strength, volume and Kidera factor 4. Reprocessed by TCRdb, the reads give a single entry per CDR3 protein sequence, without DNA. None of the V and J calls come from the authors' own analysis; TCRdb made them. The sample's table covers about 120,000 distinct CDR3 sequences. The ten largest clones take up less than 0.4% of the sample.

Material for sequencing was naive CXCR3+ CD8+ T cells from blood. The sample's cell subset or site label is to be understood as: CD45RO-CCR7+CD27+CD95- naive CD8+ T cells expressing CXCR3 (TNR3+). The clonotype was recovered from a human donor in good health. Some clones in this sample may be carry-over from other donors' samples.

The CDR3 reads CSARLIGGVYNEQFF. The V and J genes are TRBV20-1 and TRBJ2-1; absent DNA, TCRdb's TRBD1 call cannot be checked. The germline V gene (reference sequence) supplies CDR1 DFQATT and CDR2 SNEGSKA. The CDR3 contains 15 residues, cysteine and phenylalanine counted. This entry has no DNA.